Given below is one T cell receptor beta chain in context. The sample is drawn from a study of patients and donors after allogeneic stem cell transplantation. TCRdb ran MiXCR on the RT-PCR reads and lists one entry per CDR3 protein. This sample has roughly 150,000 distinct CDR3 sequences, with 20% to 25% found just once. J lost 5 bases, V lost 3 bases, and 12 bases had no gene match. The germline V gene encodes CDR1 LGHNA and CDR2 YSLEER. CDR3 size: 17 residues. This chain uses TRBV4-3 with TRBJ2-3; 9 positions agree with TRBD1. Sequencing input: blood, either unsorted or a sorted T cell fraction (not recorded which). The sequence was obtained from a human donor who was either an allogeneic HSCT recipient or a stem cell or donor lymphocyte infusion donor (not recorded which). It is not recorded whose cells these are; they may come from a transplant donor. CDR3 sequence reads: CASSHQTGTGRGDTQYF. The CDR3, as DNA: TGCGCCAGCAGCCACCAGACCGGGACAGGGAGAGGAGATACGCAGTATTTT.